This T cell receptor beta chain came from a study of T cell clonality in common variable immunodeficiency. Generated by immunoSEQ multiplex PCR, the TCRdb table keeps only in-frame clones and is missing some. This sample has 25,000 to 35,000 clones, each found more than once. This clone was seen a few times. What it binds is unknown. The DNA ends 3 residues before the CDR3 does, and the rest of the CDR3 is filled in from the germline J gene. Trimming removed 2 bases from V and 5 bases from J; junction bases left unmatched: 12. CDR3 length equals 17 residues. Germline V gene data show CDR1 as KGHSH and CDR2 as LQKENI. General study points: Reportedly, TCR beta sequences from common variable immunodeficiency showed fewer deletions and N-nucleotide insertions.

This clonotype was obtained from a human donor with common variable immunodeficiency. Sequenced input: peripheral blood mononuclear cells. This sequence joins TRBV18 and TRBJ2-5, with 9 bases that match TRBD2. The part of the CDR3 DNA that was read is TGTGCCAGCTCACCAGATTCGGCGGGAGGGCCAAGGGAGACC. As protein: CASSPDSAGGPRET. The whole CDR3 region reads CASSPDSAGGPRETQYF.